This passage covers 7 T cell receptor beta chains from one sample sequenced in a study of T cell responses to AZD1222 COVID-19 vaccine. Only in-frame clones appear in the TCRdb table, and some are missing; sequencing was by immunoSEQ multiplex PCR. The top ten clones hold roughly 3.2% of a sample with fewer than 150,000 clones, approximately 90% of them seen once. Material: peripheral blood, obtained on day 0 of AZD1222 vaccination. The receptors were gathered from an adult in good health.

This chain connects TRBV6-1 to TRBJ2-5, with 7 nucleotides matching TRBD2. Germline assignment: CDR1 MNHNS and CDR2 SASEGT. J gave up 5 bases and V 2 bases, and 8 bases lay outside the gene matches. The CDR3 has 15 amino acids. The CDR3 reads CASSEFQGGLETQYF. The CDR3 DNA follows: TGTGCCAGCAGTGAATTCCAGGGAGGGTTGGAGACCCAGTACTTC.

The chain uses TRBV3-1 (or the pseudogene TRBV3-2) and TRBJ1-2; TRBD1 is a possible D gene (6 bases). Looked up from germline, CDR1 is LGHDT and CDR2 is YNNKEL (reference sequence). The V end lost 0 bases, the J end lost 4 bases, and 18 bases lay between the germline ends. The CDR3 sequence is 17 residues long. The DNA of the CDR3 is TGTGCCAGCAGCCAAGATTCAGCACAGGGACGCACCTATGGCTACACCTTC. Translated, it gives CASSQDSAQGRTYGYTF.

In nucleotides, the CDR3 is TGTGCCAGCAGCGCAGACAACAATCAGCCCCAGCATTTT. This sequence encodes CASSADNNQPQHF. The chain links TRBV6-5 to TRBJ1-5; D not certain. The V and J ends lost 6 bases and 3 bases respectively, with 9 bases between them. CDR3 size: 13 residues. Germline CDR1 is MNHEY and CDR2 is SVGAGI.

This clone rates as medium-sized. V gene TRBV11-3 combines with J gene TRBJ2-7, with D tentatively TRBD1 or TRBD2 (5 bases each). Germline loops: CDR1 SGHNT, CDR2 YENEEA. The germline V and J ends were trimmed by 3 bases and 7 bases, with 13 bases remaining between them. The CDR3 is 13 residues long. The CDR3 DNA sequence: TGTGCCAGCAGCTTCCGGGGCCCGAAGGAGCAGTACTTC. This codes for CASSFRGPKEQYF.

With regard to this clone: The sample carries other DNA sequences with the same CDR3. The V and J genes are TRBV9 and TRBJ1-2; TRBD1 agrees at 8 bases. Losses at the gene ends were 0 bases for V and 2 bases for J; bases not matched to a gene: 0. Germline V gene lookup returns CDR1 SGDLS and CDR2 YYNGEE. CDR3 length equals 14 residues. The CDR3 loop is CASSVGQGNYGYTF. DNA of the CDR3: TGTGCCAGCAGCGTAGGACAGGGGAACTATGGCTACACCTTC.

The chain is built from TRBV19 and TRBJ2-7; 8 nucleotides line up with TRBD1. CDR3 length: 13 amino acids. The germline V gene encodes CDR1 LNHDA and CDR2 SQIVND (reference sequence). Trimming removed 11 bases from V and 5 bases from J; junction bases left unmatched: 11. The CDR3 here is CAARRTGSHEQYF. In DNA, the CDR3 is TGTGCCGCGAGACGGACAGGGAGCCACGAGCAGTACTTC.

This clone has a single count. One end of the junction varies from germline; a read error may be responsible. The CDR3 DNA sequence: TGTGCCAGCAGCTTAATTTCCTCGGAAGGGATACTCTTC. It specifies CASSLISSEGILF. This chain uses TRBV5-6 with TRBJ1-2; D ambiguous. The CDR3 contains 13 residues. Germline V gives CDR1 SGHDT, CDR2 YYEEEE.